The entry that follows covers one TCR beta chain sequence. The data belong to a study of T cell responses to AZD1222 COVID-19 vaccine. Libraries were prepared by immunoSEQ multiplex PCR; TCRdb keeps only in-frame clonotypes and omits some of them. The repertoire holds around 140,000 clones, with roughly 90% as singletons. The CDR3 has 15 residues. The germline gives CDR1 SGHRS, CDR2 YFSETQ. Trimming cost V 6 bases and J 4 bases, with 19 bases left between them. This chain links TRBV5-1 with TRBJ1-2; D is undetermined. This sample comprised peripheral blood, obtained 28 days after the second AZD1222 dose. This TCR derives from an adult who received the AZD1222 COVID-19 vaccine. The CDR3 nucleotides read TGCGCCAGCAAACCTAATAGGATCGGGCCCTATGGCTACACCTTC. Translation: CASKPNRIGPYGYTF.